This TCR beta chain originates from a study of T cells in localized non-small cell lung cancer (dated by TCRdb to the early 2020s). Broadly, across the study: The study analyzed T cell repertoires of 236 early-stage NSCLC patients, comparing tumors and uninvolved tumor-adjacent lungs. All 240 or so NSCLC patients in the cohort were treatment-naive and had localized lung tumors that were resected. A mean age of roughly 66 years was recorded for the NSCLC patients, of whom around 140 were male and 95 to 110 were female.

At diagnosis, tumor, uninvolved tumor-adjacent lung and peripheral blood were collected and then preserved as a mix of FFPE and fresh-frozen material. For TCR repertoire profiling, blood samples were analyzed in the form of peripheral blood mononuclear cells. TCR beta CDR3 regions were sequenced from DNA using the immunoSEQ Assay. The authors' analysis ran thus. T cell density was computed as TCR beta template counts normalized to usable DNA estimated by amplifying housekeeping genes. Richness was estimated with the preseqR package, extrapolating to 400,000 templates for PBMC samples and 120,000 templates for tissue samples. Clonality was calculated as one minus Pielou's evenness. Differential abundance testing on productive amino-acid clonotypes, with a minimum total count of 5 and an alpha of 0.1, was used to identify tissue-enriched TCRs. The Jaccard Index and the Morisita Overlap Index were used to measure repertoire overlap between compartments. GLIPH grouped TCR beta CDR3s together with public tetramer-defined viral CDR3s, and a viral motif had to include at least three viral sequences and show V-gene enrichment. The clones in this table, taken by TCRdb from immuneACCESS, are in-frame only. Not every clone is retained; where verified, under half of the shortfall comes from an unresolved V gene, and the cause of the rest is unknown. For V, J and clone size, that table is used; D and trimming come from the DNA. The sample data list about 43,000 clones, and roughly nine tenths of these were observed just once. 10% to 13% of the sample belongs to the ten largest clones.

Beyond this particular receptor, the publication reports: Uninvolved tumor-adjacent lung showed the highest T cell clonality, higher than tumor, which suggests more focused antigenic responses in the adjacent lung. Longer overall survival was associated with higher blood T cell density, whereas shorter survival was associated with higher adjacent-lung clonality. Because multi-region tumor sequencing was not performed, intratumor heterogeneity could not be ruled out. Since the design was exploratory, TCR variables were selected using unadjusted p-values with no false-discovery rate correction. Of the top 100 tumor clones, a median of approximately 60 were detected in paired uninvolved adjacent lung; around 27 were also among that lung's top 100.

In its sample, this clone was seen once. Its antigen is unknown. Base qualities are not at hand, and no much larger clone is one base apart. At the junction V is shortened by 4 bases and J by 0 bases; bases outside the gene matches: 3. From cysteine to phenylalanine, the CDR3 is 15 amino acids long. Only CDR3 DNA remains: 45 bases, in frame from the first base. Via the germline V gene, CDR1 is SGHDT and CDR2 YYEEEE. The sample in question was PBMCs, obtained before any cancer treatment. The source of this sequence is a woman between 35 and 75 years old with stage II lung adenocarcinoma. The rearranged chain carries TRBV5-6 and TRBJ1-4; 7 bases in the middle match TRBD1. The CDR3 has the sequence CASSNQGATNEKLFF. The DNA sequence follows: TGTGCCAGCAGCAATCAGGGGGCAACTAATGAAAAACTGTTTTTT. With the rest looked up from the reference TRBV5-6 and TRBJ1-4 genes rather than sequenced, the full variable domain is DAGVTQSPTHLIKTRGQQVTLRCSPKSGHDTVSWYQQALGQGPQFIFQYYEEEERQRGNFPDRFSGHQFPNYSSELNVNALLLGDSALYLCASSNQGATNEKLFFGSGTQLSVL.